This T cell receptor (beta chain) was sequenced during a study of blood T cell repertoires in COVID-19. About the study: Sites in the United States, Italy and Spain provided acute and convalescent COVID-19 samples. The cDNA or gDNA used as material had been derived from T cells, B-cell-depleted T cells, or PBMCs.

This clone has only a few counts. Under the authors' procedure: Estimates of nucleated cell counts were drawn from the amplification of reference gene primers. The assay was immunoSEQ multiplex PCR, and TCRdb's table has in-frame clones only and misses some. The D gene and trimming were derived from the DNA, and the V and J assignments and clone size from that table. The sample lists a few hundred thousand clones, 75% to 90% occurring once. This CDR3 has 14 amino acids. Germline assignment: CDR1 SEHNR and CDR2 FQNEAQ (reference sequence). Between the trimmed V and J ends, which lost 5 bases and 1 base, there was a span of 10 bases.

Material: peripheral blood. The rearrangement uses TRBV7-9 and TRBJ2-3; a weak D match, TRBD2 (5 bases). The sequence came from a woman between 18 and 30 years old with acute or convalescent COVID-19. CDR3 loop: CASSRRTGTDTQYF. CDR3 bases: TGTGCCAGCAGCCGGAGGACTGGCACAGATACGCAGTATTTT.